This T cell receptor (beta chain) was recovered during a study of T cells in Graves' hyperthyroidism and ophthalmopathy. RNA transcripts were the template for amplifying TCR beta CDR3 regions. The TCR CDR3 was amplified in a first-round RT-PCR using the HTBI primer set. Using its own MiXCR run on the multiplex PCR reads, TCRdb lists one record per CDR3 protein. The sample includes under 350,000 distinct CDR3 sequences, around a fifth of them seen just once. Study-wide results and limits: Blood shared most expanded thyroid clonotypes above 0.001. The model foresaw ophthalmopathy a median around 6.4 months prior to onset.

The J segment lost 4 bases and the V segment lost 7 bases, leaving 6 bases of the junction unmatched. The CDR3 spans 13 residues. Germline CDR1 reads SNHLY; CDR2 reads FYNNEI. Reasons for excluding patients were uncontrolled infection, other autoimmune disease, pregnancy or lactation. The PBMCs were taken from over 9.5 ml of fresh peripheral blood. Concerning this clonotype: Its antigen is not identified.

The TCR comes from a woman aged 45-65 years with Graves' hyperthyroidism. The chain carries TRBV2 and TRBJ2-5; 7 nucleotides align to TRBD2. The sequenced material came from blood. CDR3 bases: TGTGCCAGCAATGCGGGAGAGGTAGAGACCCAGTACTTC. Protein: CASNAGEVETQYF. Variable domain in full (rest from reference TRBV2 and TRBJ2-5): EPEVTQTPSHQVTQMGQEVILRCVPISNHLYFYWYRQILGQKVEFLVSFYNNEISEKSEIFDDQFSVERPDGSNFTLKIRSTKLEDSAMYFCASNAGEVETQYFGPGTRLLVL.